This note documents a single TCR beta chain sequence. This CDR3 spans 19 amino acids. With V trimmed by 0 bases and J by 15 bases, 24 bases remained unmatched. Germline-derived CDR1 and CDR2 are MNHEY and SMNVEV (reference sequence). This sample was included in a study of T cell changes during pregnancy in multiple sclerosis. The assay was immunoSEQ multiplex PCR, and TCRdb's table has in-frame clones only and misses some. The sample records approximately 23,000 clones, approximately 90% being singletons. The receptor was isolated from a female donor with multiple sclerosis, enrolled in a pregnancy study. V and J are TRBV27 and TRBJ2-1; 9 bases map to TRBD1. The material was CD8+ T cells from peripheral blood mononuclear cells, obtained in the first trimester of pregnancy. CDR3 DNA: TGTGCCAGCAGTTTATCCGGACAGGGGAGGATACTAGCGACCCCGGATCTGTTCTTC. It yields the protein CASSLSGQGRILATPDLFF.